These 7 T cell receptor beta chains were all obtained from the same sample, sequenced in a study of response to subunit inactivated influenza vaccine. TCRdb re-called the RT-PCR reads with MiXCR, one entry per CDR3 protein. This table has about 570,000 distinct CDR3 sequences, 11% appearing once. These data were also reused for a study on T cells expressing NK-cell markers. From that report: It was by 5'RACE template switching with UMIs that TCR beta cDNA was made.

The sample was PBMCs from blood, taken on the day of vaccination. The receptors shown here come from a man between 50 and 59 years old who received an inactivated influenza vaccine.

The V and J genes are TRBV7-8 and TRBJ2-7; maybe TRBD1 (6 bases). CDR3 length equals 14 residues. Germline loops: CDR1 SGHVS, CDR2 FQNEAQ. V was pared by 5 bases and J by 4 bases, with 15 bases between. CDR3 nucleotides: TGTGCCAGCAGCCCACCCTGGGGGCGGTACGAGCAGTACTTC. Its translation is CASSPPWGRYEQYF.

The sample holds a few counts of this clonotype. As DNA, the CDR3 is TGTGCCAGCAGCTCCCTCTTGGAGCCCCAAGCTGGCAATGAGCAGTTCTTC. It yields the protein CASSSLLEPQAGNEQFF. This chain connects TRBV7-9 to TRBJ2-1, with unresolved D. Trimming pared 4 bases from V and 6 bases from J, leaving 22 bases between. There are 17 residues in the CDR3. The V gene's germline CDR1 is SEHNR and CDR2 FQNEAQ (reference sequence).

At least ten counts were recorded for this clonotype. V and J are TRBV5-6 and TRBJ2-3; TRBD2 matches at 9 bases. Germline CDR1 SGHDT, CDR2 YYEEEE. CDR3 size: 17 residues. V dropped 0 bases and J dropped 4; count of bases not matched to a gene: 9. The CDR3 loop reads CASSLALAGRSSDTQYF. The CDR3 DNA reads TGTGCCAGCAGCTTGGCCCTAGCGGGAAGATCATCAGATACGCAGTATTTT. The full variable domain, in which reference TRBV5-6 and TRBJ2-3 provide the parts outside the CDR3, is DAGVTQSPTHLIKTRGQQVTLRCSPKSGHDTVSWYQQALGQGPQFIFQYYEEEERQRGNFPDRFSGHQFPNYSSELNVNALLLGDSALYLCASSLALAGRSSDTQYFGPGTRLTVL.

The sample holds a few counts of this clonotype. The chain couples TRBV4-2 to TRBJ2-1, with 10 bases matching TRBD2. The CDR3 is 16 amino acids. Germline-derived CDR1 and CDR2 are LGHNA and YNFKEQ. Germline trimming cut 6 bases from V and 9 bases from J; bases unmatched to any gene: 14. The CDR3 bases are TGTGCCAGCAGGAGAGTAGAGCGGGAGGGCCAACGTGAGCAGTTCTTC. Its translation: CASRRVEREGQREQFF.

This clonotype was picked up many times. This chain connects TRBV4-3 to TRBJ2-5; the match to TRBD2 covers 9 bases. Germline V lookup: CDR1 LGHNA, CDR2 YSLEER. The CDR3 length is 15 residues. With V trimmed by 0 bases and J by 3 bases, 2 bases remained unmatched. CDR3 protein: CASSQDRLAEETQYF. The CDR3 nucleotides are TGCGCCAGCAGCCAAGATCGACTAGCGGAAGAGACCCAGTACTTC.

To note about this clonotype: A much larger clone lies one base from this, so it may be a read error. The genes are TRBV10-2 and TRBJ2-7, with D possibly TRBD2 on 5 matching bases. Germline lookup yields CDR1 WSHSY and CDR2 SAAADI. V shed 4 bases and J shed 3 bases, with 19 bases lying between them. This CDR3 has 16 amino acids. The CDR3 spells CASSGVPDGKFYEQYF. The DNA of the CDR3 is TGCGCCAGCAGTGGAGTTCCGGACGGGAAGTTCTACGAGCAGTACTTC.

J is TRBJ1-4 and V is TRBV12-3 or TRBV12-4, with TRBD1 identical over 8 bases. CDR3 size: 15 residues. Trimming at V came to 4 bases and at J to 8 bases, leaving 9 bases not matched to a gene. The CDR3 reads CASSSHQGAGEKLFF. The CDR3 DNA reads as TGTGCCAGCAGTTCCCATCAGGGGGCGGGGGAAAAACTGTTTTTT.